Listed here is a single T cell receptor (beta chain). Its antigen is undetermined. The source of the sample is a study of T cell responses to AZD1222 COVID-19 vaccine. Study outcomes and limitations: Most donors were white British, females outnumbered males, and clonal diversity was possibly underestimated. All repertoire sampling was performed exclusively after the peak T cell response.

Measured with immunoSEQ multiplex PCR; TCRdb has only the in-frame clones, and not every one. The sample shows 150,000 to 200,000 clones, approximately 93% of them seen only once. CDR1 and CDR2 (germline): MGHDK, SYGVNS. The CDR3 runs 15 residues. V was cut by 6 bases and J by 8 bases, with 17 bases left in between. The chain couples TRBV25-1 to TRBJ1-6, with a weak D call TRBD1 (6 bases). The sample consisted of peripheral blood, taken 28 days after the second AZD1222 dose. The clonotype comes from an adult who received the AZD1222 COVID-19 vaccine. CDR3 in amino acids: CASRGSGTLDSPLHF. The CDR3 DNA follows: TGTGCCAGCAGGGGGTCCGGGACACTCGATTCACCCCTCCACTTT.